This entry is about one T cell receptor beta chain. Its antigen is unidentified. Unique molecular identifiers were incorporated during preparation of the TCRbeta library. TCRdb fed the PCR reads into MiXCR, producing one record per CDR3 protein. The sample consists of fewer than 700,000 distinct CDR3 sequences, over 10% of them appearing once. The CDR3 consists of 16 residues. Trimming cost V 2 bases and J 5 bases; bases outside gene matches: 4. In germline, CDR1 is SEHNR, CDR2 FQNEAQ (reference sequence). The sample originates from a study of T-cell reconstitution after alpha-beta-depleted transplantation in children. General study points: The study traced high day-60 TCRbeta diversity in some patients to surviving recipient T cells and thymic progenitors. Newly produced T cells mostly provided counts and TCRbeta diversity after one year, as hyperexpanded clones declined. Reportedly, only several hundred clones from non-depleted graft cells drove alpha-beta T-cell counts at about two months.

The sequencing here drew on PBMCs, mostly from graft donor cells, taken 360 days after TCRalphabeta/CD19-depleted stem cell transplant. This chain uses TRBV7-9 with TRBJ2-1; 12 bases agree with TRBD2. The receptor's source is a male patient aged 10 to 17 who had a stem cell transplant for acute myeloid leukemia, so the T cells may come from the graft donor. DNA of the CDR3: TGTGCCAGCAGCTTAAGGTGGACTAGCGGGAACAATGAGCAGTTCTTC. Translation gives CASSLRWTSGNNEQFF.